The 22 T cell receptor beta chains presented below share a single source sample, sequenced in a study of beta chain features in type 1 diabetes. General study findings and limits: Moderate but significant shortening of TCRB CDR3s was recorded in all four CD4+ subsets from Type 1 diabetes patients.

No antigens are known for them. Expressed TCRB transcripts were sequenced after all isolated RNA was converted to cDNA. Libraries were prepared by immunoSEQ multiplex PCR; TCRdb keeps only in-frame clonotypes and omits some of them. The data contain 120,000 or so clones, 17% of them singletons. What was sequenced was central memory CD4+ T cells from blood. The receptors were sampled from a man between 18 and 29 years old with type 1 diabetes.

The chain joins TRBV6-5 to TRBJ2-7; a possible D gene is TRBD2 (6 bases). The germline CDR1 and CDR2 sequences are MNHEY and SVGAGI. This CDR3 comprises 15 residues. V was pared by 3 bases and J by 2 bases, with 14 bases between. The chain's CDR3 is CASSYGGTAAYEQYF. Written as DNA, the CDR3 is TGTGCCAGCAGTTATGGGGGGACGGCAGCCTACGAGCAGTACTTC.

The CDR3 loop reads CASSLDNHNEQFF. In nucleotides, the CDR3 is TGTGCCAGCAGCTTAGACAATCACAATGAGCAGTTCTTC. J is TRBJ2-1 and V is TRBV7-3; D unclear. The CDR3 totals 13 residues. Germline CDR1 and CDR2: SGHTA and FQGTGA. The V and J ends lost 2 bases and 5 bases respectively, with 7 bases between them.

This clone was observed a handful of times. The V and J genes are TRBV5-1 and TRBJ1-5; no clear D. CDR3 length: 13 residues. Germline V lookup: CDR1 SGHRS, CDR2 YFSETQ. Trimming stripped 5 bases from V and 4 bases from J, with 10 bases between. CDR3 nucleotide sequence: TGCGCCAGCAGAACACAGCCAAATCAGCCCCAGCATTTT. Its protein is CASRTQPNQPQHF.

The CDR3 spells CASSLQGTRRETQYF. The DNA of the CDR3 is TGTGCCAGCAGCTTACAGGGGACGCGGCGAGAGACCCAGTACTTC. V usage is TRBV7-2 and J usage is TRBJ2-5; a weak D match, TRBD1 (6 bases). Deletions cut 2 bases from V and 4 bases from J, with 14 bases between. CDR1 and CDR2 (germline): SGHTA, FQGNSA. This CDR3 has 15 residues.

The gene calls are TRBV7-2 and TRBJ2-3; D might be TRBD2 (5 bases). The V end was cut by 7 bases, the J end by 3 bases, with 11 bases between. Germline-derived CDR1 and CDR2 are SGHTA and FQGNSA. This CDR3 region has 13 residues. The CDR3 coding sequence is TGTGCCAGCAAATTTACGGGGACAGATACGCAGTATTTT. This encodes CASKFTGTDTQYF.

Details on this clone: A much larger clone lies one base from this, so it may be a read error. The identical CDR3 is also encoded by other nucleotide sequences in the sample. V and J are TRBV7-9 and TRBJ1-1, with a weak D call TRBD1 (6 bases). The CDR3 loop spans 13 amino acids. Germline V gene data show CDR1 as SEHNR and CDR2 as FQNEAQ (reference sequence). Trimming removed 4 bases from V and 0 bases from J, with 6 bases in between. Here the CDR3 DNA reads TGTGCCAGCAGCTGGACAGTGAACACTGAAGCTTTCTTT. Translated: CASSWTVNTEAFF.

The CDR3 is CASSVSEETQYF. The CDR3 coding sequence is TGTGCCAGCAGCGTAAGCGAAGAGACCCAGTACTTC. The chain is built from TRBV9 and TRBJ2-5; the D is unclear. Germline V lookup: CDR1 SGDLS, CDR2 YYNGEE. CDR3 size: 12 residues. The V and J ends lost 1 base and 3 bases respectively, with 4 bases between them.

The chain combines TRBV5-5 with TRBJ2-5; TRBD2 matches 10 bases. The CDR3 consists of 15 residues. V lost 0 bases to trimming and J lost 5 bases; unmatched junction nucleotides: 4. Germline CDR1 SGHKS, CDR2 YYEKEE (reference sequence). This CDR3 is CASSLVPSGSETQYF. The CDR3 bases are TGTGCCAGCAGCTTGGTGCCTAGCGGGAGTGAGACCCAGTACTTC.

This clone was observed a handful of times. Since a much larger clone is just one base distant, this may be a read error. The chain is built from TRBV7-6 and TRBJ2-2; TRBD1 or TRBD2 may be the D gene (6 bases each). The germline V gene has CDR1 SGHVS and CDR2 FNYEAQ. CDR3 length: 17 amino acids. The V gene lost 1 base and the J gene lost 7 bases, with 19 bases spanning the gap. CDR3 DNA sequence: TGTGCCAGCAGCTTAGTATCGGGGGCGGTAGGAGGCGGGGAGCTGTTTTTT. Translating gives CASSLVSGAVGGGELFF.

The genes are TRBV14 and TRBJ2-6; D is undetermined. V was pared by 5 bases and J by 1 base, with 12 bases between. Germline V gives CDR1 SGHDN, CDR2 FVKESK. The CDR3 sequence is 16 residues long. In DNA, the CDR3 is TGTGCCAGCAGCTTAACTTTAGCTTCTGGGGCCAACGTCCTGACTTTC. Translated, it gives CASSLTLASGANVLTF. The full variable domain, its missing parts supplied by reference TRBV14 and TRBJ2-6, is EAGVTQFPSHSVIEKGQTVTLRCDPISGHDNLYWYRRVMGKEIKFLLHFVKESKQDESGMPNNRFLAERTGGTYSTLKVQPAELEDSGVYFCASSLTLASGANVLTFGAGSRLTVL.

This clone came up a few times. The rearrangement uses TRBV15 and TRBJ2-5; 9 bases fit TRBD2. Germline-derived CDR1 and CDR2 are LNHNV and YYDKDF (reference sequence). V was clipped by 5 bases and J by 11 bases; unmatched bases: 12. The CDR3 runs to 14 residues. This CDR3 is CATSLAGAGGEQYF. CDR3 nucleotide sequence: TGTGCCACCAGCTTAGCGGGGGCCGGGGGAGAGCAGTACTTC.

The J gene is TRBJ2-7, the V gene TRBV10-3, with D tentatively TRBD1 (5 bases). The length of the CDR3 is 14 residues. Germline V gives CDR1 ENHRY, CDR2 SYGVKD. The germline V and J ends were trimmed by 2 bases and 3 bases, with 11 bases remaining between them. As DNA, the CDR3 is TGTGCCATCAGTGAGCTCGGACAAGACTACGAGCAGTACTTC. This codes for CAISELGQDYEQYF.

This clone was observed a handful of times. The CDR3 spells CASSLRPGGASSGANVLTF. The CDR3 DNA follows: TGTGCCAGCAGCTTACGGCCAGGGGGCGCGAGCTCTGGGGCCAACGTCCTGACTTTC. V usage is TRBV7-3 and J usage is TRBJ2-6, with TRBD1 matching 8 bases. J gave up 0 bases and V 2 bases, and 9 bases lay outside the gene matches. The V gene's germline CDR1 is SGHTA and CDR2 FQGTGA. The CDR3 runs to 19 residues.

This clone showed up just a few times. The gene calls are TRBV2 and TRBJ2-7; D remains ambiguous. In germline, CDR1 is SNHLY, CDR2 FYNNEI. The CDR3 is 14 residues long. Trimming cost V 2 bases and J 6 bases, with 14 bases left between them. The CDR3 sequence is CASSEINREGEQYF. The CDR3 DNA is TGTGCCAGCAGTGAAATAAATAGGGAAGGCGAGCAGTACTTC. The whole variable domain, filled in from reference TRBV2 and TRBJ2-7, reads EPEVTQTPSHQVTQMGQEVILRCVPISNHLYFYWYRQILGQKVEFLVSFYNNEISEKSEIFDDQFSVERPDGSNFTLKIRSTKLEDSAMYFCASSEINREGEQYFGPGTRLTVT.

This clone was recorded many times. CDR3 sequence (DNA): TGTGCCAGCAGCTTTGATAGCTCCTACAATGAGCAGTTCTTC. Encoded protein: CASSFDSSYNEQFF. The rearrangement joins TRBV7-2 to TRBJ2-1; D is unresolved. Germline CDR1 SGHTA, CDR2 FQGNSA. Trimming stripped 3 bases from V and 0 bases from J, with 6 bases between. CDR3 size: 14 residues. Combining the CDR3 with reference TRBV7-2 and TRBJ2-1 gives the whole variable domain GAGVSQSPSNKVTEKGKDVELRCDPISGHTALYWYRQSLGQGLEFLIYFQGNSAPDKSGLPSDRFSAERTGGSVSTLTIQRTQQEDSAVYLCASSFDSSYNEQFFGPGTRLTVL.

CDR3 protein: CASSPNGGKGPGNTIYF. CDR3 nucleotides: TGCGCCAGCAGCCCCAACGGGGGCAAGGGACCAGGAAACACCATATATTTT. The rearrangement links TRBV4-3 to TRBJ1-3; a possible D gene is TRBD1 (6 bases). CDR3 size: 17 residues. The germline CDR1 and CDR2 sequences are LGHNA and YSLEER. With 4 bases removed from V and 4 bases from J, the gap between germline ends came to 20 bases.

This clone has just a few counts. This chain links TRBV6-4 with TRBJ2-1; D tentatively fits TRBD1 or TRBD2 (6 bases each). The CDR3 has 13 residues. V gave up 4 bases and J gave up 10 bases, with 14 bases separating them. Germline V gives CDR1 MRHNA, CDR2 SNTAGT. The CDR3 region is CASSAEEGGEQFF. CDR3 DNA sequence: TGTGCCAGCAGTGCTGAAGAGGGGGGCGAGCAGTTCTTC.

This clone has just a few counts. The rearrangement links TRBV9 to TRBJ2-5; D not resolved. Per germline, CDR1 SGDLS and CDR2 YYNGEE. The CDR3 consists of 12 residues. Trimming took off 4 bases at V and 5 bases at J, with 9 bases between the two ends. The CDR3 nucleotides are TGTGCCAGCAGCTTCATGGGGGAGACCCAGTACTTC. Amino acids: CASSFMGETQYF. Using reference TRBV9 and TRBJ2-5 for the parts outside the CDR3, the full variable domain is DSGVTQTPKHLITATGQRVTLRCSPRSGDLSVYWYQQSLDQGLQFLIQYYNGEERAKGNILERFSAQQFPDLHSELNLSSLELGDSALYFCASSFMGETQYFGPGTRLLVL.

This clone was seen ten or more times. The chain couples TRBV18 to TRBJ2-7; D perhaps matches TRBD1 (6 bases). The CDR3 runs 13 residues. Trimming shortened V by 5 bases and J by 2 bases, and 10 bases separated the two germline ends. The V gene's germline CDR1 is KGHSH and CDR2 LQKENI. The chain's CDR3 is CASSNRVAYEQYF. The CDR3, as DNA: TGTGCCAGCTCAAACAGGGTAGCCTACGAGCAGTACTTC.

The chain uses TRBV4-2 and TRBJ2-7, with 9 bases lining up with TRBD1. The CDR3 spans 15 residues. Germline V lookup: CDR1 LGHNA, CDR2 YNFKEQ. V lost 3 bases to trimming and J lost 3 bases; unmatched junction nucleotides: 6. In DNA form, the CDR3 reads TGTGCCAGCAGCCAGACCGGGACAGGGTTCTACGAGCAGTACTTC. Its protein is CASSQTGTGFYEQYF.

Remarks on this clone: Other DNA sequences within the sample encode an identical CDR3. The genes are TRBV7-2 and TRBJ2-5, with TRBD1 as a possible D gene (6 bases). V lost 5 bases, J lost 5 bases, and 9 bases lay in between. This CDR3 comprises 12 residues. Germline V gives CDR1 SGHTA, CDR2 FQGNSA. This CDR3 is CASSLRGETQYF. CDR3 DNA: TGTGCCAGCAGCCTCAGGGGCGAGACCCAGTACTTC.

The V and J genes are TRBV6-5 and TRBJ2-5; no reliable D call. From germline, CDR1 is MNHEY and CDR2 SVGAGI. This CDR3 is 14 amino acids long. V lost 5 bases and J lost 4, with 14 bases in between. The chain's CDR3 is CASSEIYQGETQYF. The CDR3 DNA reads TGTGCCAGCAGTGAAATCTATCAAGGAGAGACCCAGTACTTC.